These T cell receptor beta chains were read from a single sample in a study of T cells in Graves' hyperthyroidism and ophthalmopathy. TCRdb independently ran MiXCR on the multiplex PCR reads; one entry per CDR3 protein. This sample carries under 450,000 distinct CDR3 sequences, 13% of them seen once, and the ten largest clones take roughly 20%. Sequences were obtained from blood. The receptor source for this set is a man under 40 with Graves' hyperthyroidism that later progressed to Graves' ophthalmopathy. Both conserved end residues are part of each CDR3. The order of the fields is V gene, clone size, D gene, J gene, CDR3 DNA, CDR3 protein. The D gene is left open where the match is weak. Clone size, where shown, is once, few, many, or a class for clones that have expanded.

TRBV28	many	NA	TRBJ1-5	TGTGCCAGCAGTCCAGGGGTTCAGCCCCAGCATTTT	CASSPGVQPQHF
TRBV11-2	many	NA	TRBJ1-2	TGTGCCAGCAGCTTAGAAACGGTACCCTATGGCTACACCTTC	CASSLETVPYGYTF
TRBV11-2	many	NA	TRBJ2-1	TGTGCCAGCAGCTTAGACCGGCTGCAGTTCTTC	CASSLDRLQFF
TRBV13	many	TRBD1	TRBJ1-1	TGTGCCAGCAACTCAGGGGGCTCGGGCACTGAAGCTTTCTTT	CASNSGGSGTEAFF
TRBV27	many	TRBD1	TRBJ2-5	TGTGCCAGCAGTCCCAGACAGGGGAGAGAGACCCAGTACTTC	CASSPRQGRETQYF
TRBV28	NA	TRBD2	TRBJ2-3	TGTGCCAGCAGTTCTAGCGGGAGTAGGGCAGATACGCAGTATTTT	CASSSSGSRADTQYF
TRBV27	many	TRBD1	TRBJ1-1	TGTGCCAGCAGTCCAGACAGGGGGCCGGGGAACACTGAAGCTTTCTTT	CASSPDRGPGNTEAFF
TRBV10-1	few	NA	TRBJ1-1	TGCGCCAGCAGTCCGTCAGGGTTGAACACTGAAGCTTTCTTT	CASSPSGLNTEAFF
TRBV6-5	NA	NA	TRBJ2-7	TGTGCCAGCAGTTACGGGGGGGCAGGGCGTGAGCAGTACTTC	CASSYGGAGREQYF
TRBV7-6	many	TRBD1	TRBJ1-1	TGTGCCAGCAGCTTAATCAGGGGGGAGAACACTGAAGCTTTCTTT	CASSLIRGENTEAFF
TRBV6-1	many	NA	TRBJ2-7	TGTGCCAGCAAAACGGACGGACCCTACGAGCAGTACTTC	CASKTDGPYEQYF
TRBV3-1	NA	NA	TRBJ1-1	TGTGCCAGCAGGGGGACTGCTCTCGCTGAAGCTTTCTTT	CASRGTALAEAFF
TRBV6-1	few	NA	TRBJ1-4	TGTGCCAGCAGTGAAGAAACAGGGCAATATGAAAAACTGTTTTTT	CASSEETGQYEKLFF
TRBV20-1	many	NA	TRBJ2-5	TGCAGTGCTACTAGGAGGGGCACCGAGACCCAGTACTTC	CSATRRGTETQYF
TRBV20-1	many	NA	TRBJ2-5	TGCAGTGCTAGCACAGGGCCCCAAGAGACCCAGTACTTC	CSASTGPQETQYF
TRBV28	many	NA	TRBJ2-7	TGTGCCAGCAGTTCCCCCCGGGAGGGGGCGTCCTACGAGCAGTACTTC	CASSSPREGASYEQYF
TRBV6-1	many	TRBD1	TRBJ2-1	TGTGCCAGCAGGAACAGGGGGTTGAATGAGCAGTTCTTC	CASRNRGLNEQFF
TRBV20-1	few	TRBD1	TRBJ2-1	TGCAGTGCTAGAGAGTGGGACAGGAACTACAATGAGCAGTTCTTC	CSAREWDRNYNEQFF
TRBV5-5	many	TRBD2	TRBJ2-1	TGTGCCAGCAACCAACTAGCGGGGGGGTACAATGAGCAGTTCTTC	CASNQLAGGYNEQFF
TRBV11-3	NA	TRBD2	TRBJ2-1	TGTACCAGCAGCTTAGATAGCGGGGGCCTCTCCTACAATGAGCAGTTCTTC	CTSSLDSGGLSYNEQFF
TRBV18	NA	NA	TRBJ2-1	TGTGCCAGCTCACCAAGGCTACCGGACGCCTACAATGAGCAGTTCTTC	CASSPRLPDAYNEQFF
TRBV2	many	NA	TRBJ2-3	TGTGCCAGCAGTGAGCTCGATACGCAGTATTTT	CASSELDTQYF
TRBV5-1	few	TRBD1	TRBJ1-3	TGCGCCAGCAGCCACGGACAGGGGGCTGGAAACACCATATATTTT	CASSHGQGAGNTIYF
TRBV3-1	NA	NA	TRBJ1-3	TGTGCCAGCAGCTACGGACAGACTGGAAACACCATATATTTT	CASSYGQTGNTIYF
TRBV12-3/TRBV12-4	NA	NA	TRBJ1-5	TGTGCCAGCAGTTTAGCTGACGGACGCAATCAGCCCCAGCATTTT	CASSLADGRNQPQHF
TRBV6-1	NA	TRBD1	TRBJ1-4	TGTGCCAGCAGTGAATTTGGACGCGGTGGCAGGGGGTATGCAACTAATGAAAAACTGCTTTTT	CASSEFGRGGRGYATNEKLLF
TRBV19	few	NA	TRBJ2-3	TGTGCCAGTAAAGAAAGACTCCCCACAGATACGCAGTATTTT	CASKERLPTDTQYF
TRBV5-5	once	TRBD1	TRBJ2-7	TGTGCCAGCAGCCTCTTCGAGGGACAGGACGAGCAGTACTTC	CASSLFEGQDEQYF
TRBV29-1	many	TRBD1	TRBJ1-2	TGCAGCGTTGAAGCAGGACAGGGCGGCTATGGCTACACCTTC	CSVEAGQGGYGYTF
TRBV6-5	once	NA	TRBJ2-2	TGTGCCAGCAGCTACGGTGGGGATCACACCGGGGAGCTGTTTTTT	CASSYGGDHTGELFF
TRBV2	many	NA	TRBJ2-3	TGTGCCAGCCCCTACTCGGGGGGCGGCACAGATACGCAGTATTTT	CASPYSGGGTDTQYF
TRBV5-6	NA	TRBD1	TRBJ1-1	TGTGCCAGCAGCAGCCGACAGGGGTCTTCTGGTTTCTTT	CASSSRQGSSGFF
TRBV5-6	NA	NA	TRBJ1-5	TGTGCCAGCAGCCGAGGGGCCCGACTGGGCAATCAGCCCCAGCATTTT	CASSRGARLGNQPQHF
TRBV3-1	NA	NA	TRBJ2-6	TGTGCCAGCAGCCACGATCAGACTCACAGGGTTGGGGCCAACGTCCTGACTTTC	CASSHDQTHRVGANVLTF
TRBV12-3/TRBV12-4	many	NA	TRBJ1-1	TGTGCCAGCAGTTTTACGGACACTGAAGCTTTCTTT	CASSFTDTEAFF
TRBV7-9	many	NA	TRBJ2-1	TGTGCCAGCAGCTTAGTGTCAGGGCCCAATGAGCAGTTCTTC	CASSLVSGPNEQFF
TRBV7-9	many	NA	TRBJ2-7	TGTGCCAGCAGCCCTCTTAACGACGAGCAGTACTTC	CASSPLNDEQYF
TRBV4-1	few	NA	TRBJ1-1	TGCGCCAGCAGCCAAGTTACCGGGACCCCTATGAACACTGAAGCTTTCTTT	CASSQVTGTPMNTEAFF
TRBV20-1	NA	NA	TRBJ2-1	TGCAGTGCTCCCCCCCGGGGGGCGTACAATGAGCAGTTCTTC	CSAPPRGAYNEQFF
TRBV25-1	NA	NA	TRBJ1-1	TGTGCCAGCTCGGTAACTGGGGTATACGCTTTCTTT	CASSVTGVYAFF
TRBV4-1	NA	NA	TRBJ2-1	TGCGCCAGCAGCCAAGTAAGGGCAGGGTGGGGTGAGCAGTTCTTC	CASSQVRAGWGEQFF
TRBV7-9	NA	NA	TRBJ2-5	TGTGCCAGCGGGGCCGTTAAGGAGACCCAGTACTTC	CASGAVKETQYF
TRBV28	NA	NA	TRBJ1-6	TGTGCCAGCCATCGGGCCATTTTGGGTTCACCCCTCCACTTT	CASHRAILGSPLHF
TRBV4-1	few	NA	TRBJ1-1	TGCGCCAGCAGCCAGCCTCAGGGCAACACTGAAGCTTTCTTT	CASSQPQGNTEAFF
TRBV6-2/TRBV6-3	many	TRBD1	TRBJ2-3	TGTGCCAGCAGTTACTCAGGGGGCGTAGATACGCAGTATTTT	CASSYSGGVDTQYF
TRBV6-1	many	NA	TRBJ2-6	TGTGCCAGCAGTCAGGTCTCATCTGGGGCCAACGTCCTGACTTTC	CASSQVSSGANVLTF
TRBV10-3	many	TRBD1	TRBJ2-7	TGTGCCATCAGTGACGGACAGGGGTCGCTACTAAGCGAGCAGTACTTC	CAISDGQGSLLSEQYF
TRBV5-4	NA	NA	TRBJ2-1	TGTGCCGGCAGCTATGGACACCCCTACAATGAGCAGTTCTTC	CAGSYGHPYNEQFF
TRBV12-3/TRBV12-4	many	TRBD2	TRBJ2-3	TGTGCCAGCAGTTATCGGGGGGAGTCAGATACGCAGTATTTT	CASSYRGESDTQYF
TRBV4-1	NA	NA	TRBJ2-7	TGCGCCAGCAGCCCGGGGGCCTCTGGGGGTTACGAGCAGTACTTC	CASSPGASGGYEQYF
TRBV7-9	many	NA	TRBJ2-1	TGTGCCAGCCGTGGGACTGAGCAGTTCTTC	CASRGTEQFF
TRBV5-1	few	NA	TRBJ1-1	TGCGCCAGCAGGAGGGGGTGGGGCCCGAACACTGAAGCTTTCTTT	CASRRGWGPNTEAFF
TRBV2	many	NA	TRBJ1-4	TGTGCCAGCAGACGGTCAACTAATGAAAAACTGTTTTTT	CASRRSTNEKLFF
TRBV7-3	many	NA	TRBJ2-1	TGTGCCAGCAGCCCCGGTCTAAACAATGAGCAGTTCTTC	CASSPGLNNEQFF
TRBV12-3/TRBV12-4	many	NA	TRBJ2-5	TGTGCCAGCAGCCAGGGCCCAGGGAGAGAGACCCAGTACTTC	CASSQGPGRETQYF